A single sample gave rise to the 27 T cell receptor beta chains below, sequenced in a study of cytomegalovirus exposure and HLA in healthy donors. The PCR ran on 60 Vbeta and 13 Jbeta primers. Produced via immunoSEQ multiplex PCR; TCRdb's table is partial and in-frame only. The specimen's table records tens of thousands of clones. The sequencing input was PBMCs. Receptors originate from a woman under 40 in good health and CMV-seronegative.

The chain couples TRBV6-1 to TRBJ2-5; TRBD2 matches 10 bases. The CDR3 has 15 amino acids. CDR1 MNHNS and CDR2 SASEGT come from the germline V gene. The ends lost 0 bases at V and 2 bases at J; junction bases unmatched: 0. CDR3 nucleotide sequence: TGTGCCAGCAGTGAAGCTAGCGGGGGGCAAGAGACCCAGTACTTC. Its protein product is CASSEASGGQETQYF.

The chain carries TRBV11-2 and TRBJ2-2; no reliable D call. CDR3 length: 15 amino acids. V dropped 2 bases and J dropped 4 bases, with 11 bases sitting between them. In germline, CDR1 is SGHAT, CDR2 FQNNGV. CDR3 protein: CASSLRQDVTGELFF. Here the CDR3 DNA reads TGTGCCAGCAGCTTAAGGCAGGATGTCACCGGGGAGCTGTTTTTT.

This clone is called medium-sized based on its frequency. This chain connects TRBV2 to TRBJ2-3, with 15 nucleotides matching TRBD2. CDR3 length equals 19 residues. The V gene end was trimmed by 6 bases and the J gene end by 4 bases; junction bases not matched to a gene: 14. CDR1 SNHLY and CDR2 FYNNEI come from the germline V gene. The CDR3 protein is CASSGLGTSGGSPPDTQYF. CDR3 nucleotide sequence: TGTGCCAGCAGCGGCCTCGGGACTAGCGGGGGGTCCCCCCCAGATACGCAGTATTTT.

The rearrangement links TRBV12-5 to TRBJ2-5; D gene unclear. Trimming pared 3 bases from V and 3 bases from J, leaving 5 bases between. This CDR3 has 12 residues. Germline CDR1 is LGHNT and CDR2 is FRNRAP. As DNA, the CDR3 is TGTGCTAGTGGTTTAACAGAAGAGACCCAGTACTTC. Encoded protein: CASGLTEETQYF.

This chain links TRBV2 with TRBJ2-1, with a tentative D call TRBD1 (6 bases). Germline lookup yields CDR1 SNHLY and CDR2 FYNNEI. The CDR3 consists of 12 residues. Trimming left V 8 bases short and J 7 bases short, with 12 bases between. In nucleotides, the CDR3 is TGTGCCAGCTTCTTGGACAGTAATGAGCAGTTCTTC. It encodes CASFLDSNEQFF. The full variable domain, completed using reference TRBV2 and TRBJ2-1, is EPEVTQTPSHQVTQMGQEVILRCVPISNHLYFYWYRQILGQKVEFLVSFYNNEISEKSEIFDDQFSVERPDGSNFTLKIRSTKLEDSAMYFCASFLDSNEQFFGPGTRLTVL.

V usage is TRBV4-1 and J usage is TRBJ1-1; 8 bases line up with TRBD1. In germline, CDR1 is MGHRA, CDR2 YSYEKL. Trimming cost V 4 bases and J 5 bases; bases outside gene matches: 6. The CDR3 has 14 residues. CDR3 region: CASSRLQGGTEAFF. The CDR3, as DNA: TGCGCCAGCAGCCGATTACAGGGGGGGACTGAAGCTTTCTTT.

The chain joins TRBV15 to TRBJ1-1; 7 nucleotides line up with TRBD1. Looked up from germline, CDR1 is LNHNV and CDR2 is YYDKDF (reference sequence). This CDR3 region has 17 residues. V dropped 0 bases and J dropped 4; count of bases not matched to a gene: 11. DNA for the CDR3: TGTGCCACCAGCAGAGATCTAACAGGGGAACTAGGCACTGAAGCTTTCTTT. This translates into CATSRDLTGELGTEAFF.

The chain employs TRBV29-1 and TRBJ1-1; D may be TRBD1 (6 bases). V was trimmed by 3 bases and J by 2 bases, leaving 13 bases between them. CDR3 length: 14 amino acids. The germline V gene encodes CDR1 SQVTM and CDR2 ANQGSEA. The CDR3 here is CSVDQTGLNTEAFF. The CDR3 DNA sequence: TGCAGCGTTGACCAGACAGGATTAAACACTGAAGCTTTCTTT.

The genes are TRBV29-1 and TRBJ2-5; TRBD1 matches at 7 bases. CDR3 length: 14 residues. The trim removed 5 bases at V and 1 base at J, leaving 7 bases unmatched. Germline CDR1 and CDR2: SQVTM and ANQGSEA. CDR3 amino acids: CSVPGQSSQETQYF. The CDR3 region has the DNA TGCAGCGTTCCGGGACAGTCCTCCCAAGAGACCCAGTACTTC. Full variable domain (missing parts from reference TRBV29-1 and TRBJ2-5): SAVISQKPSRDICQRGTSLTIQCQVDSQVTMMFWYRQQPGQSLTLIATANQGSEATYESGFVIDKFPISRPNLTFSTLTVSNMSPEDSSIYLCSVPGQSSQETQYFGPGTRLLVL.

The chain links TRBV10-2 to TRBJ2-7, with TRBD2 identical over 15 bases. The CDR3 length is 17 residues. From germline, CDR1 is WSHSY and CDR2 SAAADI. Trimming took 0 bases from V and 2 from J; bases not matched to a gene: 2. In DNA, the CDR3 is TGCGCCAGCAGTGAGTCGGGGACTAGCGGGAGGCCCTACGAGCAGTACTTC. Translated, it gives CASSESGTSGRPYEQYF.

The chain employs TRBV27 and TRBJ1-2; D is unresolved. Trimming took 4 bases from V and 4 from J, leaving 10 bases between them. The CDR3 loop spans 13 amino acids. Per the germline V gene, CDR1 is MNHEY and CDR2 is SMNVEV (reference sequence). The CDR3 reads CASSSQPAYGYTF. For the CDR3, the DNA is TGTGCCAGCAGTTCACAGCCCGCCTATGGCTACACCTTC.

The chain couples TRBV5-1 to TRBJ2-3; 9 bases line up with TRBD2. Germline CDR1 is SGHRS and CDR2 is YFSETQ. V lost 4 bases, J lost 1 base, and 7 bases stayed unmatched. This CDR3 comprises 16 residues. The CDR3 loop is CASSPMTSGGTDTQYF. CDR3 coding DNA: TGCGCCAGCAGCCCGATGACTAGCGGAGGCACAGATACGCAGTATTTT.

J is TRBJ2-3 and V is TRBV6-5, with D maybe TRBD1 (6 bases). Trimming took 6 bases from V and 0 from J, leaving 13 bases between them. Per the germline V gene, CDR1 is MNHEY and CDR2 is SVGAGI. The CDR3 has 15 amino acids. The CDR3 spells CASRTGTTSTDTQYF. DNA for the CDR3: TGTGCCAGCAGAACCGGGACAACTAGCACAGATACGCAGTATTTT.

J is TRBJ2-3 and V is TRBV5-1; 7 nucleotides agree with TRBD1. With V trimmed by 5 bases and J by 2 bases, 8 bases remained unmatched. The CDR3 is 15 residues long. Germline lookup yields CDR1 SGHRS and CDR2 YFSETQ. Here the CDR3 reads CASRRRQGSTDTQYF. CDR3 DNA sequence: TGCGCCAGCAGGCGCAGACAGGGATCCACAGATACGCAGTATTTT.

V gene TRBV30 combines with J gene TRBJ1-1; 8 bases line up with TRBD1. The CDR3 covers 14 residues. Per the germline V gene, CDR1 is GTSNPN and CDR2 is SVGIG (reference sequence). V shed 1 base and J 5 bases; nucleotides not matched to a gene: 6. The CDR3 sequence: CAWSGTGRGTEAFF. CDR3 nucleotide sequence: TGTGCCTGGAGTGGGACAGGGAGGGGGACTGAAGCTTTCTTT. The full variable domain, in which reference TRBV30 and TRBJ1-1 provide the parts outside the CDR3, is SQTIHQWPATLVQPVGSPLSLECTVEGTSNPNLYWYRQAAGRGLQLLFYSVGIGQISSEVPQNLSASRPQDRQFILSSKKLLLSDSGFYLCAWSGTGRGTEAFFGQGTRLTVV.

V and J are TRBV5-5 and TRBJ1-2; TRBD1 is a possible D gene (5 bases). Germline V gives CDR1 SGHKS, CDR2 YYEKEE (reference sequence). CDR3 length: 13 amino acids. Trimming took off 0 bases at V and 5 bases at J, with 8 bases between the two ends. CDR3 in DNA: TGTGCCAGCAGCTTGGTTTCAGGGTATGGCTACACCTTC. Translation: CASSLVSGYGYTF.

The chain uses TRBV7-8 and TRBJ2-7; tentatively, D is TRBD2 (6 bases). CDR3 size: 13 residues. V was cut by 5 bases and J by 3 bases, with 11 bases left in between. The germline V gene encodes CDR1 SGHVS and CDR2 FQNEAQ. CDR3 DNA: TGTGCCAGCAGCCCGCGGGACTTCTACGAGCAGTACTTC. Protein product: CASSPRDFYEQYF.

This chain uses TRBV7-8 with TRBJ2-2; 9 bases map to TRBD2. The CDR3 has 14 amino acids. CDR1 is SGHVS, CDR2 FQNEAQ, per germline. J lost 4 bases, V lost 4 bases, and 1 base had no gene match. CDR3 coding DNA: TGTGCCAGCAGCTGGCGGGGGGGCACCGGGGAGCTGTTTTTT. Its translation: CASSWRGGTGELFF. Variable domain in full (rest from reference TRBV7-8 and TRBJ2-2): GAGVSQSPRYKVAKRGQDVALRCDPISGHVSLFWYQQALGQGPEFLTYFQNEAQLDKSGLPSDRFFAERPEGSVSTLKIQRTQQEDSAVYLCASSWRGGTGELFFGEGSRLTVL.

V gene TRBV5-5 combines with J gene TRBJ2-3; 8 bases match TRBD2. From germline, CDR1 is SGHKS and CDR2 YYEKEE (reference sequence). Germline trimming cut 4 bases from V and 2 bases from J; bases unmatched to any gene: 12. The CDR3 length is 17 residues. The CDR3 DNA reads TGTGCCAGCAGCGGGTTATTTGCGGGAGGTATCACAGATACGCAGTATTTT. Its protein is CASSGLFAGGITDTQYF.

The rearrangement links TRBV5-1 to TRBJ1-1, with 7 bases fitting TRBD1. This CDR3 spans 15 amino acids. Per the germline V gene, CDR1 is SGHRS and CDR2 is YFSETQ. V was clipped by 4 bases and J by 0 bases; unmatched bases: 6. The CDR3 sequence is CASSPADRVNTEAFF. The CDR3 bases are TGCGCCAGCAGCCCAGCCGACAGGGTGAACACTGAAGCTTTCTTT.

The V call is TRBV29-1, the J call TRBJ1-1; D gene uncertain. The germline gives CDR1 SQVTM, CDR2 ANQGSEA. V lost 1 base, J lost 6 bases, and 6 bases lay in between. CDR3 length: 11 amino acids. CDR3 in DNA: TGCAGCGTTGAAGCGGTCTCTGAAGCTTTCTTT. Translated: CSVEAVSEAFF.

As concerns this clone: One junction end does not reproduce the germline sequence, and a read error may be involved. The J gene is TRBJ1-4, the V gene TRBV30, with a weak D call TRBD1 (5 bases). The CDR3 runs 13 residues. Germline V CDR1 and CDR2: GTSNPN, SVGIG (reference sequence). For the CDR3, the DNA is TGTGCCGGGAGTCGGGGGGCTAATGAAAAACTGTTTTTT. Protein: CAGSRGANEKLFF. The entire variable domain, with the rest obtained from reference TRBV30 and TRBJ1-4, is as follows: SQTIHQWPATLVQPVGSPLSLECTVEGTSNPNLYWYRQAAGRGLQLLFYSVGIGQISSEVPQNLSASRPQDRQFILSSKKLLLSDSGFYLCAGSRGANEKLFFGSGTQLSVL.

This chain joins TRBV19 and TRBJ1-2, with D possibly being TRBD1 (5 bases). The CDR3 length is 13 residues. V lost 7 bases to trimming and J lost 7 bases, with 16 bases between them. The V gene's germline CDR1 is LNHDA and CDR2 SQIVND (reference sequence). The CDR3 coding sequence is TGTGCCAGTAAGCCGACCGGCGGGGCTGGCTACACCTTC. It codes for CASKPTGGAGYTF.

Written as DNA, the CDR3 is TGTGCCAGCAGCCTGGGGTTGACAGGGACTAATGAAAAACTGTTTTTT. This gives the protein CASSLGLTGTNEKLFF. The rearrangement uses TRBV5-5 and TRBJ1-4; the match to TRBD1 covers 7 bases. J gave up 2 bases and V 4 bases, and 8 bases lay outside the gene matches. The CDR3 loop spans 16 amino acids. Germline assignment: CDR1 SGHKS and CDR2 YYEKEE (reference sequence).

The V gene is TRBV7-8, the J gene TRBJ2-5; TRBD1 aligns across 8 bases. The CDR3 is 16 amino acids. The germline gives CDR1 SGHVS, CDR2 FQNEAQ. V trimming: 0 bases; J trimming: 5 bases; junction bases outside the gene matches: 8. This CDR3 reads CASSLAPAGGSETQYF. The CDR3 region has the DNA TGTGCCAGCAGCTTAGCCCCCGCAGGGGGCAGTGAGACCCAGTACTTC.

V gene TRBV6-5 combines with J gene TRBJ2-1, with 7 positions matching TRBD1. Per germline, CDR1 MNHEY and CDR2 SVGAGI. With V trimmed by 5 bases and J by 10 bases, 5 bases remained unmatched. This CDR3 is built from 12 residues. The CDR3 DNA sequence: TGTGCCAGCAGTACAGGGGTCGGGGAGCAGTTCTTC. Residues: CASSTGVGEQFF.

The DNA for the CDR3 is TGTGCCAGCTCACCACATACAGGGAGCGGGGCCAACGTCCTGACTTTC. Amino acid sequence: CASSPHTGSGANVLTF. The chain combines TRBV18 with TRBJ2-6; the D gene is possibly TRBD1 (6 bases). The CDR3 is made up of 16 amino acids. The V and J ends lost 1 base and 4 bases respectively, with 11 bases between them. CDR1 is KGHSH, CDR2 LQKENI, per germline.